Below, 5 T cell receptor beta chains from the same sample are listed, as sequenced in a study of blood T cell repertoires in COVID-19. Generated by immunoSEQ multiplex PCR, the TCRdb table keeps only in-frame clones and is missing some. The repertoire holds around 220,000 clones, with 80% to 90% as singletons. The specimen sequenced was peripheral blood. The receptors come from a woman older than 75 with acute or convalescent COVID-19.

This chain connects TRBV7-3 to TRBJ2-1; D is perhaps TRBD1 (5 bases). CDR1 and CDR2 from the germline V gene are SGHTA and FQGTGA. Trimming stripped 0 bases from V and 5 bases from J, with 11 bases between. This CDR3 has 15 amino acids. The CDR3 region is CASSLTYQGNNEQFF. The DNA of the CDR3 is TGTGCCAGCAGCTTAACGTACCAGGGCAACAATGAGCAGTTCTTC.

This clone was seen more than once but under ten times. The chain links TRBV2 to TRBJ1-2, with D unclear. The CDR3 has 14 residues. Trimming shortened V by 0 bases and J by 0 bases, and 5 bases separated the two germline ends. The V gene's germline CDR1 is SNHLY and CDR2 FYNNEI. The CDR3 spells CASSEAWPNYGYTF. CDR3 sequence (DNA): TGTGCCAGCAGTGAAGCCTGGCCTAACTATGGCTACACCTTC.

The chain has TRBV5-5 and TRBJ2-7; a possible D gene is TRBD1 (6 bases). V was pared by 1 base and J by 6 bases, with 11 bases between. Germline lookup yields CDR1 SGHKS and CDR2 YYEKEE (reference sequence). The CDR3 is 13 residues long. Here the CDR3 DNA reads TGTGCCAGCAGCTTGAGGACAGCAACCGAGCAGTACTTC. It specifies CASSLRTATEQYF.

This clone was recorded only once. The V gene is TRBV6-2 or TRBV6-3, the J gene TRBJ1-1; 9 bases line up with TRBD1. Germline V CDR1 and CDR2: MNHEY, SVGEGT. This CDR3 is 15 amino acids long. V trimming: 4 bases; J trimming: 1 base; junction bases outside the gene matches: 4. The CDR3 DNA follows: TGTGCCAGCAGTTGGACAGGGGTGGAGAACACTGAAGCTTTCTTT. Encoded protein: CASSWTGVENTEAFF.

DNA for the CDR3: TGTGCCAGCAGCTCCTCGTGGCGGAGGAACACCGGGGAGCTGTTTTTT. Translating gives CASSSSWRRNTGELFF. This chain uses TRBV5-6 with TRBJ2-2; D not certain. V was cut by 3 bases and J by 1 base, with 13 bases left in between. This CDR3 is built from 16 residues. Germline assignment: CDR1 SGHDT and CDR2 YYEEEE.